This T cell receptor beta chain was documented in a study of T cell repertoires in cytomegalovirus infection. Study-wide context: In the study, CMV epitopes included recently identified HLA-C-restricted and well-studied HLA-B-restricted ones.

TCRdb redid the calling of the reads with MiXCR, one entry per CDR3 protein. The sample lists 300,000 to 400,000 distinct CDR3 sequences, 20% to 25% seen once, with about an eighth in the top ten. The V end was cut by 2 bases, the J end by 7 bases, with 14 bases between. Looked up from germline, CDR1 is SGHVT and CDR2 is SQSDAQ. This CDR3 comprises 14 residues. A note on this clonotype: The antigen remains unidentified. This may be a read error, as it is one base from a much larger clone.

Here the sequenced sample was cultured PBMCs, taken from culture after CMV antigen stimulation. This chain connects TRBV7-4 to TRBJ1-2; D ambiguous. The sequence was obtained from a human donor in good health (CMV status not recorded). Some clones in this sample may be carry-over from other donors' samples. As DNA, the CDR3 is TGTGCCAGCAGCTTACCCGGACTGGGCTGTGGCTACACCTTC. Translation: CASSLPGLGCGYTF.